This TCR beta chain was documented in a study of blood T cells in healthy people across ages. Study-level findings and limits: The lack of PBMC sorting stopped any conclusive naive versus antigen-experienced comparison.

About this clonotype itself: Antigen specificity is unknown.

Primers used in a second PCR of about 7 to 11 cycles were a sample-barcoded 5' primer and a J-beta primer mix. TCRdb fed the 5' RACE reads into MiXCR, producing one record per CDR3 protein. The sample consists of some 900,000 distinct CDR3 sequences, roughly 43% of them appearing once. The V gene's germline CDR1 is SGHTA and CDR2 FQGNSA. V was clipped by 4 bases and J by 12 bases, with 15 bases between them. CDR3 length: 12 amino acids. The chain is built from TRBV7-2 and TRBJ1-2; D unresolved. Sequenced: blood. This TCR derives from a man aged 25-45 years in good health. The CDR3 nucleotides read TGTGCCAGCAGCTCTGGGTCACTGGGAAACACCTTC. Protein product: CASSSGSLGNTF.